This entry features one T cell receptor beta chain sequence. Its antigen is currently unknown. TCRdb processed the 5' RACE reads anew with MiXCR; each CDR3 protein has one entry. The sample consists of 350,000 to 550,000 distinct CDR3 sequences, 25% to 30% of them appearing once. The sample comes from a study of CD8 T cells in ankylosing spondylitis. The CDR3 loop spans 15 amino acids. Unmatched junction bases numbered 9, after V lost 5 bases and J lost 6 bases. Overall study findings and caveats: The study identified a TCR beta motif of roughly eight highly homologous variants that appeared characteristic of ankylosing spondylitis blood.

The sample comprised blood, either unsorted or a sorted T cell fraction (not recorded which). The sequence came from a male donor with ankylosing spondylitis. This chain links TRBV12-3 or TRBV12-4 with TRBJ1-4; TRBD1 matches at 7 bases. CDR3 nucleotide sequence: TGTGCCAGCAGTCTGAGGACAGGTGGGGATGAAAAACTGTTTTTT. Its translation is CASSLRTGGDEKLFF.